These 8 T cell receptor beta chains share one sample of origin, sequenced in a study of blood T cell repertoires in COVID-19. Repertoires were generated with immunoSEQ multiplex PCR, while TCRdb's copy carries only in-frame clones and drops some. The table has some 35,000 clones, about nine tenths seen once. The specimen sequenced was peripheral blood. The receptors were sampled from an older man with acute or convalescent COVID-19.

The CDR3 sequence: CASSPRSSYSYNEQFF. In DNA, the CDR3 is TGTGCCAGCTCACCTCGGAGTTCTTATTCCTACAATGAGCAGTTCTTC. The chain is built from TRBV18 and TRBJ2-1; D remains unclear. The CDR3 spans 16 residues. V lost 3 bases, J lost 1 base, and 13 bases lay in between. Germline values: CDR1 KGHSH, CDR2 LQKENI.

In its sample, this clone was seen once. The chain recombines TRBV29-1 with TRBJ2-3; a weak D match, TRBD1 (6 bases). Germline V gene lookup returns CDR1 SQVTM and CDR2 ANQGSEA. The CDR3 covers 13 residues. V gave up 4 bases and J gave up 4 bases, with 12 bases separating them. The CDR3 spells CSVGTSGADTQYF. The CDR3 DNA sequence: TGCAGCGTTGGGACTTCAGGGGCAGATACGCAGTATTTT.

This chain connects TRBV7-2 to TRBJ2-7, with 9 bases identical to TRBD1. With 5 bases clipped from V and 3 bases from J, the junction kept 5 bases outside the gene matches. The CDR3 is 14 residues long. Germline V lookup: CDR1 SGHTA, CDR2 FQGNSA. CDR3 region: CASSTRTGVYEQYF. DNA for the CDR3: TGTGCCAGCAGCACTCGGACAGGGGTCTACGAGCAGTACTTC. The entire variable domain, with the rest obtained from reference TRBV7-2 and TRBJ2-7, is as follows: GAGVSQSPSNKVTEKGKDVELRCDPISGHTALYWYRQSLGQGLEFLIYFQGNSAPDKSGLPSDRFSAERTGGSVSTLTIQRTQQEDSAVYLCASSTRTGVYEQYFGPGTRLTVT.

The rearrangement links TRBV6-5 to TRBJ2-1; D is unresolved. Trimming removed 2 bases from V and 3 bases from J, with 8 bases in between. The germline V gene has CDR1 MNHEY and CDR2 SVGAGI. There are 14 residues in the CDR3. CDR3 residues: CASSYTVNYNEQFF. The DNA of the CDR3 is TGTGCCAGCAGTTACACGGTTAACTACAATGAGCAGTTCTTC.

V gene TRBV2 combines with J gene TRBJ2-7, with 8 bases identical to TRBD1. With V trimmed by 8 bases and J by 2 bases, 8 bases remained unmatched. In germline, CDR1 is SNHLY, CDR2 FYNNEI. CDR3 length: 14 amino acids. The CDR3 region has the DNA TGTGCCAGCCGTGTTCAGGGGGCCGCCTACGAGCAGTACTTC. Protein: CASRVQGAAYEQYF. Based on the CDR3 plus reference TRBV2 and TRBJ2-7, the full variable domain is EPEVTQTPSHQVTQMGQEVILRCVPISNHLYFYWYRQILGQKVEFLVSFYNNEISEKSEIFDDQFSVERPDGSNFTLKIRSTKLEDSAMYFCASRVQGAAYEQYFGPGTRLTVT.

This rearrangement joins TRBV5-5 to TRBJ1-5, with D maybe TRBD1 (5 bases). The germline gives CDR1 SGHKS, CDR2 YYEKEE (reference sequence). The germline V and J ends were trimmed by 5 bases and 7 bases, with 13 bases remaining between them. The CDR3 consists of 13 residues. The CDR3: CASRPIPGQPQHF. CDR3 sequence (DNA): TGTGCCAGCAGACCTATCCCAGGGCAGCCCCAGCATTTT.

The chain carries TRBV6-2 or TRBV6-3 and TRBJ2-7, with TRBD2 matching 13 bases. V was pared by 2 bases and J by 1 base, with 11 bases of the junction left unmatched. The CDR3 is 19 residues long. CDR1 is MNHEY, CDR2 SVGEGT, per germline. The CDR3 region is CASSYVISKGLAGSYEQYF. The CDR3 DNA sequence: TGTGCCAGCAGTTACGTAATTTCGAAGGGACTAGCGGGGTCCTACGAGCAGTACTTC.

This chain uses TRBV5-8 with TRBJ1-4; TRBD1 might be the D (6 bases). CDR3 length equals 16 residues. The V gene lost 0 bases and the J gene lost 7 bases, with 16 bases spanning the gap. CDR1 is SGHTS, CDR2 YDEGEE, per germline. CDR3 region: CASSLVTGVRSEKLFF. CDR3 bases: TGTGCCAGCAGCTTGGTGACAGGTGTCAGGAGTGAAAAACTGTTTTTT. The variable domain in full, with the rest retrieved from reference TRBV5-8 and TRBJ1-4, is EAGVTQSPTHLIKTRGQQATLRCSPISGHTSVYWYQQALGLGLQFLLWYDEGEERNRGNFPPRFSGRQFPNYSSELNVNALELEDSALYLCASSLVTGVRSEKLFFGSGTQLSVL.